These 22 T cell receptor beta chains share one sample of origin, sequenced in a study of long-term antiretroviral therapy in people with HIV. Running of the v3.0 immunoSEQ assay took place at survey level. Measured with immunoSEQ multiplex PCR; TCRdb has only the in-frame clones, and not every one. This repertoire shows roughly 9,100 clones, over 70% found once; its top ten account for around 20%. Sequencing was performed on unsorted PBMCs, taken 1.8 years before starting antiretroviral therapy. The receptor source for this set is a man aged 40-49 years with HIV.

The rearrangement joins TRBV5-1 to TRBJ2-6; the match to TRBD1 covers 7 bases. The junction had 2 bases not matched to a gene; V was cut back by 4 bases and J by 1 base. CDR3 length: 15 amino acids. Germline V lookup: CDR1 SGHRS, CDR2 YFSETQ. CDR3 DNA sequence: TGCGCCAGCAGCGAGGGACAGTCTGGGGCCAACGTCCTGACTTTC. Its protein is CASSEGQSGANVLTF.

This clone turned up a few times. V gene TRBV5-1 combines with J gene TRBJ1-5; D unresolved. The V end lost 0 bases, the J end lost 2 bases, and 6 bases lay between the germline ends. Germline V lookup: CDR1 SGHRS, CDR2 YFSETQ. The CDR3 loop spans 14 amino acids. CDR3 nucleotides: TGCGCCAGCAGCTTGGGGTTAGGCAATCAGCCCCAGCATTTT. Translated: CASSLGLGNQPQHF.

This clone was seen once. This rearrangement joins TRBV5-1 to TRBJ1-4, with 7 bases aligning to TRBD1. The V segment lost 2 bases and the J segment 3 bases; nucleotides outside the gene matches: 10. Germline CDR1 is SGHRS and CDR2 is YFSETQ. This CDR3 is built from 17 residues. The CDR3 loop is CASSFTPRGGANEKLFF. CDR3 in DNA: TGCGCCAGCAGCTTCACACCCAGGGGGGGGGCTAATGAAAAACTGTTTTTT. Full variable domain (remainder filled in from reference TRBV5-1 and TRBJ1-4): KAGVTQTPRYLIKTRGQQVTLSCSPISGHRSVSWYQQTPGQGLQFLFEYFSETQRNKGNFPGRFSGRQFSNSRSEMNVSTLELGDSALYLCASSFTPRGGANEKLFFGSGTQLSVL.

This chain uses TRBV5-1 with TRBJ1-2; possible D gene TRBD1, 5 bases. This CDR3 is built from 16 residues. Between the trimmed V and J ends, which lost 3 bases and 4 bases, there was a span of 19 bases. Germline CDR1 and CDR2: SGHRS and YFSETQ. The CDR3 coding sequence is TGCGCCAGCAGCTCTCAGGCTCAAGGGGTCGCCTATGGCTACACCTTC. Translation: CASSSQAQGVAYGYTF.

This clone has only one observation. The rearrangement joins TRBV4-1 to TRBJ1-5, with TRBD1 matching over 7 bases. CDR1 and CDR2 (germline): MGHRA, YSYEKL. The CDR3 covers 14 residues. Germline trimming cut 4 bases from V and 5 bases from J; bases unmatched to any gene: 5. DNA for the CDR3: TGCGCCAGCAGCCCCCGGACAGGAGATCAGCCCCAGCATTTT. Translated, it gives CASSPRTGDQPQHF.

This clone appeared a single time. The chain has TRBV19 and TRBJ1-2, with D possibly matching TRBD1 (6 bases). CDR3 size: 15 residues. Germline values: CDR1 LNHDA, CDR2 SQIVND (reference sequence). Trimming removed 5 bases from V and 7 bases from J, with 20 bases in between. The CDR3 sequence: CASSPTWQGSAGYTF. The CDR3 DNA is TGTGCCAGTAGTCCAACCTGGCAGGGGTCTGCTGGCTACACCTTC.

The chain is built from TRBV11-2 and TRBJ1-3, with no clear D. CDR1 is SGHAT and CDR2 is FQNNGV in the germline V gene. This CDR3 comprises 13 residues. Trimming pared 4 bases from V and 3 bases from J, leaving 7 bases between. DNA of the CDR3: TGTGCCAGCAGCTCCTCAGTTGGAAACACCATATATTTT. Its translation is CASSSSVGNTIYF. Filled out from reference TRBV11-2 and TRBJ1-3, the complete variable domain reads EAGVAQSPRYKIIEKRQSVAFWCNPISGHATLYWYQQILGQGPKLLIQFQNNGVVDDSQLPKDRFSAERLKGVDSTLKIQPAKLEDSAVYLCASSSSVGNTIYFGEGSWLTVV.

This chain connects TRBV7-9 to TRBJ1-4; no definite D call. The germline V and J ends were trimmed by 4 bases and 6 bases, with 15 bases remaining between them. This CDR3 comprises 15 residues. Germline assignment: CDR1 SEHNR and CDR2 FQNEAQ (reference sequence). CDR3 sequence: CASSSPISLDEKLFF. The CDR3 coding sequence is TGTGCCAGCAGCTCTCCCATTTCCCTGGATGAAAAACTGTTTTTT.

The V gene is TRBV14, the J gene TRBJ1-1; no clear D gene. CDR3 length equals 13 residues. Deletions cut 2 bases from V and 11 bases from J, with 15 bases between. Germline CDR1 is SGHDN and CDR2 is FVKESK. CDR3 in DNA: TGTGCCAGCAGCCAATTGGACGCTACCGGGGCTTTCTTT. Its protein product is CASSQLDATGAFF. The whole variable domain, filled in from reference TRBV14 and TRBJ1-1, reads EAGVTQFPSHSVIEKGQTVTLRCDPISGHDNLYWYRRVMGKEIKFLLHFVKESKQDESGMPNNRFLAERTGGTYSTLKVQPAELEDSGVYFCASSQLDATGAFFGQGTRLTVV.

This clone has more than one count but fewer than ten. The CDR3 bases are TGTGCCAGCAGCATCGGACAGGGCCGAGGCTACACCTTC. Protein sequence: CASSIGQGRGYTF. The V call is TRBV7-9, the J call TRBJ1-2; 8 bases fit TRBD1. There are 13 residues in the CDR3. Germline-derived CDR1 and CDR2 are SEHNR and FQNEAQ (reference sequence). With V trimmed by 5 bases and J by 8 bases, 7 bases remained unmatched.

This clone has more than one count but fewer than ten. This rearrangement joins TRBV5-1 to TRBJ1-2; 7 bases align to TRBD1. The CDR3 is 16 amino acids. The J segment lost 4 bases and the V segment lost 0 bases, leaving 9 bases of the junction unmatched. In germline, CDR1 is SGHRS, CDR2 YFSETQ. The CDR3 is CASSLESGGLIYGYTF. The CDR3 coding sequence is TGCGCCAGCAGCTTGGAGTCAGGGGGATTAATCTATGGCTACACCTTC.

The genes are TRBV6-5 and TRBJ2-7; 8 bases are a match to TRBD1. Germline CDR1 MNHEY, CDR2 SVGAGI. The CDR3 totals 15 residues. The trim removed 0 bases at V and 7 bases at J, leaving 8 bases unmatched. The CDR3 region has the DNA TGTGCCAGCAGTTACTCGAAACAGGGGGTAGGAGAGCAGTACTTC. Encoded protein: CASSYSKQGVGEQYF.

This chain uses TRBV7-9 with TRBJ2-3; 8 bases fit TRBD1. This CDR3 region has 16 residues. Germline V gene lookup returns CDR1 SEHNR and CDR2 FQNEAQ (reference sequence). V was clipped by 3 bases and J by 2 bases; unmatched bases: 7. CDR3 DNA: TGTGCCAGCAGCTTTCAGGGGGCGGTTTACACAGATACGCAGTATTTT. The encoded protein is CASSFQGAVYTDTQYF.

CDR3 sequence reads: CASGSAGGDQPQHF. CDR3 DNA sequence: TGTGCTAGTGGTTCCGCGGGGGGGGACCAGCCCCAGCATTTT. The chain uses TRBV12-5 and TRBJ1-5; D possibly corresponds to TRBD1 (5 bases). This CDR3 is built from 14 residues. Per the germline V gene, CDR1 is LGHNT and CDR2 is FRNRAP. Trimming pared 4 bases from V and 7 bases from J, leaving 14 bases between.

The rearrangement joins TRBV11-2 to TRBJ2-3; D unresolved. The ends were cut back, 1 base at V and 0 bases at J, with 8 bases in the middle. There are 15 residues in the CDR3. In germline, CDR1 is SGHAT, CDR2 FQNNGV. The CDR3 region has the DNA TGTGCCAGCAGCTTAGCGGGCCAGAGCACAGATACGCAGTATTTT. This codes for CASSLAGQSTDTQYF. The full variable domain, rest sourced from reference TRBV11-2 and TRBJ2-3, is EAGVAQSPRYKIIEKRQSVAFWCNPISGHATLYWYQQILGQGPKLLIQFQNNGVVDDSQLPKDRFSAERLKGVDSTLKIQPAKLEDSAVYLCASSLAGQSTDTQYFGPGTRLTVL.

The chain has TRBV6-1 and TRBJ2-1, with unresolved D. Per germline, CDR1 MNHNS and CDR2 SASEGT. Trimming stripped 1 base from V and 5 bases from J, with 9 bases between. The CDR3 runs to 14 residues. CDR3 sequence (DNA): TGTGCCAGCAGTGAAGATAAGGCGAACAATGAGCAGTTCTTC. Amino acids: CASSEDKANNEQFF.

The gene calls are TRBV7-2 and TRBJ1-3, with a weak D call TRBD1 (6 bases). Germline V gene lookup returns CDR1 SGHTA and CDR2 FQGNSA. The CDR3 runs 15 residues. V lost 6 bases, J lost 0 bases, and 12 bases lay in between. CDR3 in amino acids: CASSRQDISGNTIYF. As DNA, the CDR3 is TGTGCCAGCAGTCGACAGGATATCTCTGGAAACACCATATATTTT.

J is TRBJ2-7 and V is TRBV6-6; TRBD1 matches 10 bases. Germline CDR1 is MNHNY and CDR2 is SVGAGI (reference sequence). Germline trimming cut 6 bases from V and 5 bases from J; bases unmatched to any gene: 4. CDR3 length equals 13 residues. The CDR3, as DNA: TGTGCCAGCAGGACAGGGGGCCTGGACGAGCAGTACTTC. Its protein product is CASRTGGLDEQYF.

This chain joins TRBV2 and TRBJ1-1, with D possibly being TRBD1 (5 bases). The germline gives CDR1 SNHLY, CDR2 FYNNEI. The CDR3 covers 15 residues. Trimming shortened V by 5 bases and J by 5 bases, and 18 bases separated the two germline ends. The CDR3 DNA is TGTGCCAGCAGTTATCAGGGTCGGGTGGGGACTGAAGCTTTCTTT. Its translation: CASSYQGRVGTEAFF.

This chain connects TRBV5-1 to TRBJ2-3, with a possible D match to TRBD1 (6 bases). The V gene lost 5 bases and the J gene lost 0 bases, with 13 bases spanning the gap. This CDR3 has 15 residues. Germline CDR1 reads SGHRS; CDR2 reads YFSETQ. DNA of the CDR3: TGCGCCAGCAGACCAGGGGTGTGGAGCACAGATACGCAGTATTTT. The encoded protein is CASRPGVWSTDTQYF.

The rearrangement uses TRBV19 and TRBJ2-2; the match to TRBD1 covers 7 bases. This CDR3 has 16 residues. V gave up 4 bases and J gave up 4 bases; unmatched junction bases: 9. The germline V gene has CDR1 LNHDA and CDR2 SQIVND (reference sequence). CDR3 region: CASSTPTGSITGELFF. As DNA, the CDR3 is TGTGCCAGTAGTACTCCGACAGGGAGTATCACCGGGGAGCTGTTTTTT.

The CDR3 is CASTDLGGGAYNEQYF. CDR3 in DNA: TGTGCCAGCACCGATTTAGGGGGGGGCGCCTACAACGAGCAGTACTTC. The chain recombines TRBV5-4 with TRBJ2-7, with D possibly TRBD2 on 7 matching bases. CDR1 and CDR2 (germline): SGHNT, YYREEE (reference sequence). This CDR3 region has 16 residues. Trimming shortened V by 6 bases and J by 5 bases, and 24 bases separated the two germline ends.